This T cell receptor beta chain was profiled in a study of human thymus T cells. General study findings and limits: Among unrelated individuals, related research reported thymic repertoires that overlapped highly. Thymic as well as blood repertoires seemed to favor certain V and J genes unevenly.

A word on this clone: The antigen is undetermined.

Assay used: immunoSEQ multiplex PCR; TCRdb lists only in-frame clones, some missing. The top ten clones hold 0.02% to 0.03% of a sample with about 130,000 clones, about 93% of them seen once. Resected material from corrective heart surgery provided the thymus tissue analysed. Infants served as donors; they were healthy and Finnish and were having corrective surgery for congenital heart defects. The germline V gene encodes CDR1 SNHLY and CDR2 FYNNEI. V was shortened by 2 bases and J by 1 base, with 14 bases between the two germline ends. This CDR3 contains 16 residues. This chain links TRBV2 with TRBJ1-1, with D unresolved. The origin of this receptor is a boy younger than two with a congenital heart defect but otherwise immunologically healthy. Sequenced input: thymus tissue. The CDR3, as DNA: TGTGCCAGCAGTGAAAGGCAAAGAGGAGGGAACACTGAAGCTTTCTTT. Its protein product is CASSERQRGGNTEAFF.